These T cell receptor beta chains were read from a single sample in a study of T cells in Graves' hyperthyroidism and ophthalmopathy. Each CDR3 protein gets one entry after TCRdb re-called the multiplex PCR reads with MiXCR. The repertoire holds hundreds of thousands of distinct CDR3 sequences, with roughly 14% as singletons. Input material: blood. The receptor set was obtained from a woman in her thirties or forties with Graves' ophthalmopathy. Both conserved end residues are part of each CDR3. The D gene is left open where the match is weak. Some rows have no size entry. The others give once, few or many, or a class for an expanded clone.

many,NA,TRBV15,TRBJ2-5,CATSREAAEETQYF,TGTGCCACCAGCAGAGAAGCGGCAGAAGAGACCCAGTACTTC
many,TRBD2,TRBV7-2,TRBJ2-5,CASSLTALAVQETQYF,TGTGCCAGCAGCTTAACGGCGCTAGCGGTTCAAGAGACCCAGTACTTC
many,TRBD1,TRBV24-1,TRBJ1-1,CATRRTGGNTEAFF,TGTGCCACCAGGAGGACAGGGGGCAACACTGAAGCTTTCTTT
many,TRBD2,TRBV24-1,TRBJ2-7,CATSSGISSYEQYF,TGTGCCACCAGTAGCGGGATTAGCTCCTACGAGCAGTACTTC
NA,TRBD1,TRBV10-3,TRBJ1-2,CAIRAGQGYGYTF,TGTGCCATCAGAGCGGGACAGGGGTATGGCTACACCTTC
once,NA,TRBV28,TRBJ2-7,CASSFSGQIYEQYF,TGTGCCAGCAGTTTCTCCGGACAGATTTACGAGCAGTACTTC
many,NA,TRBV6-5,TRBJ1-1,CASSYARGSEAFF,TGTGCCAGCAGTTATGCTCGGGGGTCTGAAGCTTTCTTT
many,NA,TRBV20-1,TRBJ1-2,CSAMSSGYTF,TGCAGTGCTATGTCCTCCGGCTACACCTTC
many,TRBD1,TRBV28,TRBJ1-1,CASIPQGRVTEAFF,TGTGCCAGCATCCCACAGGGGAGGGTCACTGAAGCTTTCTTT
many,NA,TRBV9,TRBJ2-2,CASSAWGGELFF,TGTGCCAGCAGCGCGTGGGGCGGGGAGCTGTTTTTT
few,TRBD2,TRBV3-1,TRBJ2-7,CASSQGSGSANEQYF,TGTGCCAGCAGCCAAGGGAGCGGGAGCGCCAACGAGCAGTACTTC
many,NA,TRBV7-6,TRBJ2-2,CASSLMGNTGELFF,TGTGCCAGCAGCTTAATGGGGAACACCGGGGAGCTGTTTTTT
few,NA,TRBV11-1,TRBJ2-2,CASSLALTGNTGELFF,TGTGCCAGCAGCTTAGCTCTTACGGGGAACACCGGGGAGCTGTTTTTT
many,NA,TRBV12-3/TRBV12-4,TRBJ2-2,CASREGVAELFF,TGTGCCAGCAGGGAGGGGGTGGCGGAGCTGTTTTTT
NA,TRBD1,TRBV19,TRBJ1-5,CASSPGQGSPPQHF,TGTGCCAGTAGTCCGGGACAGGGGAGCCCACCCCAGCATTTT
many,TRBD1,TRBV5-5,TRBJ2-7,CASSYGAGTGSYEQYF,TGTGCCAGCAGCTACGGGGCCGGGACAGGGTCCTACGAGCAGTACTTC
few,NA,TRBV6-2/TRBV6-3,TRBJ2-7,CASSYSSTAHYYEQYF,TGTGCCAGCAGTTACTCTTCGACAGCCCATTACTACGAGCAGTACTTC
many,NA,TRBV7-2,TRBJ1-5,CASSRSSNQPQHF,TGTGCCAGCAGCCGCTCTAGCAATCAGCCCCAGCATTTT
many,NA,TRBV7-9,TRBJ2-7,CASSPAEGPDFDEQYF,TGTGCCAGCAGCCCAGCGGAGGGACCGGATTTCGACGAGCAGTACTTC
many,NA,TRBV7-3,TRBJ2-5,CASSSGTRQETQYF,TGTGCCAGCAGCTCGGGGACTCGACAAGAGACCCAGTACTTC
NA,TRBD1,TRBV11-1,TRBJ1-1,CASSLVDLQGAGTEAFF,TGTGCCAGCAGCTTAGTGGACCTCCAGGGGGCAGGCACTGAAGCTTTCTTT
many,TRBD1,TRBV13,TRBJ1-1,CASSLSGQQNTEAFF,TGTGCCAGCAGCCTTTCGGGACAGCAGAACACTGAAGCTTTCTTT
NA,NA,TRBV6-2/TRBV6-3,TRBJ2-2,CASSYSSPRELFF,TGTGCCAGCAGTTACTCGAGCCCCAGGGAGCTATTTTTT
many,TRBD1,TRBV6-1,TRBJ2-5,CAKTGGAETQYF,TGTGCCAAGACAGGGGGCGCGGAGACCCAGTACTTC
many,NA,TRBV27,TRBJ1-5,CAILTGAGLGQPQHF,TGTGCCATTCTGACCGGGGCAGGCCTTGGTCAGCCCCAGCATTTT
many,TRBD2,TRBV6-1,TRBJ2-7,CASSGDYLREQYF,TGTGCCAGCAGTGGGGACTATCTGCGGGAGCAGTACTTC
many,NA,TRBV20-1,TRBJ1-2,CSASRRAYGYTF,TGCAGTGCTAGCCGACGGGCCTATGGCTACACCTTC
many,NA,TRBV2,TRBJ1-1,CASGRGVEAFF,TGTGCCAGCGGAAGAGGTGTTGAAGCTTTCTTT
many,NA,TRBV6-4,TRBJ1-1,CASSDSSHSYLGGLNTEAFF,TGTGCCAGCAGTGACTCGAGTCACAGCTATTTGGGGGGCCTGAACACTGAAGCTTTCTTT
few,NA,TRBV27,TRBJ1-2,CASSPRTSPSYGYTF,TGTGCCAGCAGTCCGAGAACCTCCCCCTCTTATGGCTACACCTTC
NA,NA,TRBV30,TRBJ1-5,CAWSASHEGHSNQPQHF,TGTGCCTGGAGTGCCTCCCATGAGGGCCATAGCAATCAGCCCCAGCATTTT
many,TRBD1,TRBV11-3,TRBJ2-7,CASSFPGQGLYEQYF,TGTGCCAGCAGCTTCCCGGGACAGGGACTCTACGAGCAGTACTTC
many,NA,TRBV12-3/TRBV12-4,TRBJ2-7,CASSLAWGDEQYF,TGTGCCAGCAGTTTAGCATGGGGGGACGAGCAGTACTTC
many,NA,TRBV28,TRBJ2-2,CASSAFGQAWGGTNTGELFF,TGTGCCAGCAGCGCATTCGGACAGGCTTGGGGGGGTACGAACACCGGGGAGCTGTTTTTT
many,TRBD2,TRBV10-3,TRBJ2-5,CAISESGGPPRETQYF,TGTGCCATCAGTGAGTCGGGAGGGCCGCCACGAGAGACCCAGTACTTC
NA,NA,TRBV6-1,TRBJ2-6,CASSEATGANVLTF,TGTGCCAGCAGTGAAGCGACGGGGGCCAACGTCCTGACTTTC
many,NA,TRBV12-5,TRBJ2-7,CAGGVGGDEQYF,TGTGCTGGGGGGGTTGGGGGCGACGAGCAGTACTTC
many,NA,TRBV28,TRBJ2-3,CASQSDGYTDTQYF,TGTGCCAGCCAATCGGACGGCTACACAGATACGCAGTATTTT
many,NA,TRBV6-1,TRBJ1-5,CASSGRQYRSNQPQHF,TGTGCCAGCAGTGGTCGACAGTATAGGAGCAATCAGCCCCAGCATTTT
NA,TRBD1,TRBV2,TRBJ2-7,CASNSPGQAAYEQYF,TGTGCCAGCAATTCCCCGGGACAGGCCGCCTACGAGCAGTACTTC
NA,TRBD2,TRBV20-1,TRBJ2-7,CSGAGTSTHEQYF,TGCAGTGGGGCCGGGACTAGCACCCACGAGCAGTACTTC
many,TRBD1,TRBV6-2/TRBV6-3,TRBJ1-5,CASSSTQQGARQPQHF,TGTGCCAGCAGTTCTACCCAACAGGGGGCGAGGCAGCCCCAGCATTTT
many,TRBD1,TRBV25-1,TRBJ1-1,CASSEPTSGGSTEAFF,TGTGCCAGCAGTGAACCCACCTCAGGGGGGAGCACTGAAGCTTTCTTT
many,TRBD1,TRBV15,TRBJ2-5,CATSSVPGQQETQYF,TGTGCCACCAGCAGTGTACCGGGACAGCAAGAGACCCAGTACTTC
many,TRBD2,TRBV28,TRBJ2-7,CASGEGTYEQYF,TGTGCCAGCGGGGAGGGGACTTACGAGCAGTACTTC
many,NA,TRBV11-2,TRBJ1-2,CASSPGYPNYGYTF,TGTGCCAGCAGCCCAGGATACCCTAACTATGGCTACACCTTC
many,NA,TRBV6-2/TRBV6-3,TRBJ2-2,CASSFYRDTGEPFF,TGTGCCAGCAGTTTCTACAGGGACACCGGGGAGCCGTTTTTT
NA,NA,TRBV6-5,TRBJ2-7,CASSYLGGEQYF,TGTGCCAGCAGTTACCTCGGGGGCGAGCAGTACTTC
few,NA,TRBV2,TRBJ1-1,CALGEGPAEAFF,TGTGCCTTGGGGGAGGGGCCCGCTGAAGCTTTCTTT
many,NA,TRBV28,TRBJ2-5,CASSSSPVGETQYF,TGTGCCAGCAGCTCATCCCCAGTGGGGGAGACCCAGTACTTC
NA,NA,TRBV9,TRBJ1-1,CASSVEGKVSVTEAFF,TGTGCCAGCAGCGTAGAGGGTAAGGTCTCGGTCACTGAAGCTTTCTTT
NA,TRBD1,TRBV6-5,TRBJ2-7,CASSYSLRGLYEQYF,TGTGCCAGCAGTTACTCGCTCAGGGGGCTGTACGAGCAGTACTTC
many,NA,TRBV20-1,TRBJ2-5,CSARDSRLRQETQYF,TGCAGTGCTAGAGATAGCAGGTTACGGCAAGAGACCCAGTACTTC
many,TRBD1,TRBV15,TRBJ2-2,CATSRGQGTELFF,TGTGCCACCAGCAGGGGACAGGGGACGGAGCTGTTTTTT
many,TRBD1,TRBV20-1,TRBJ2-2,CSARDRGVTGELFF,TGCAGTGCAAGGGACAGGGGAGTCACCGGGGAGCTGTTTTTT
NA,NA,TRBV6-2/TRBV6-3,TRBJ1-2,CASSYSSGDPTPSYGYTF,TGTGCCAGCAGTTACTCGTCCGGGGATCCGACCCCCAGCTATGGCTACACCTTC
many,TRBD2,TRBV2,TRBJ2-7,CASSTSGRATNYEQYF,TGTGCCAGCAGTACTAGCGGGAGGGCCACAAATTACGAGCAGTACTTC
many,TRBD1,TRBV9,TRBJ2-7,CASSVGDRGYEQYF,TGTGCCAGCAGCGTAGGGGACAGGGGCTACGAGCAGTACTTC
NA,TRBD2,TRBV7-9,TRBJ2-4,CASSRLAGYLDIQYF,TGTGCCAGCAGCCGACTAGCGGGATACTTGGACATTCAGTACTTC
NA,NA,TRBV28,TRBJ2-7,CASSRLPFADEQYF,TGTGCCAGCAGTCGACTCCCCTTTGCAGACGAGCAGTACTTC